This record concerns one T cell receptor beta chain sequence. The sample is drawn from a study of T-cell memory formation after mild COVID-19. Using its own MiXCR run on the 5' RACE reads, TCRdb lists one record per CDR3 protein. The sample holds around 340,000 distinct CDR3 sequences, about 15% seen once. CDR1 and CDR2 from the germline V gene are MGHDK and SYGVNS. The CDR3 totals 13 residues. After removal of 8 bases from V and 3 bases from J, the junction contained 6 bases not matched to a gene. The sequenced sample was PBMCs or a T cell subset sorted from them (not recorded which). This receptor was obtained from a young man who had mild COVID-19 (a few samples of this study predate the infection). Cell type and time point are not known. The J gene is TRBJ2-7, the V gene TRBV25-1, with 8 bases fitting TRBD2. CDR3: CASGRGGRYEQYF. The CDR3 DNA reads as TGTGCCAGCGGACGGGGGGGTCGCTACGAGCAGTACTTC.